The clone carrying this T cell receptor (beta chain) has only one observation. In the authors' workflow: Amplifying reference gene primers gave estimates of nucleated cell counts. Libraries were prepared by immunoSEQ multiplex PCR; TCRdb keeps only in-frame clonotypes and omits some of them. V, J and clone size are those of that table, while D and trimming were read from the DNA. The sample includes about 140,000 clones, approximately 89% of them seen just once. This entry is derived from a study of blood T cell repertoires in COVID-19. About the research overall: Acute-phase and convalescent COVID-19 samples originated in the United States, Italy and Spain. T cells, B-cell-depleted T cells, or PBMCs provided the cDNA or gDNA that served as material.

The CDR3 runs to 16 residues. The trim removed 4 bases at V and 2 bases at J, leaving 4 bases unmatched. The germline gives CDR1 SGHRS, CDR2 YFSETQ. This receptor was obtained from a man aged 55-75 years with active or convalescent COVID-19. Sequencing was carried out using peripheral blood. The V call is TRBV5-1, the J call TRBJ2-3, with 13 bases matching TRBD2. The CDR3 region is CASSPGLAGTTDTQYF. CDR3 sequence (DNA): TGCGCCAGCAGCCCGGGACTAGCGGGGACCACAGATACGCAGTATTTT.